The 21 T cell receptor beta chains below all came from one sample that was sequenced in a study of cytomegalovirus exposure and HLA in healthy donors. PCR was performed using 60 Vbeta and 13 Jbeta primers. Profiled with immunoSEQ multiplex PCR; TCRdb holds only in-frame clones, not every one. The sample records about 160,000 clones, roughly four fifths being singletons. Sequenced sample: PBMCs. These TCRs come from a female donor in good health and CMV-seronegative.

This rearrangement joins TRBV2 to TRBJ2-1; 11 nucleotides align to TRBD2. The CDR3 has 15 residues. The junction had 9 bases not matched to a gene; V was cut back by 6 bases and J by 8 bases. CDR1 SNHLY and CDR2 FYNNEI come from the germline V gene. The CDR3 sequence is CASSVAGGAWDEQFF. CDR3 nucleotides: TGTGCCAGCAGCGTAGCGGGGGGGGCTTGGGATGAGCAGTTCTTC. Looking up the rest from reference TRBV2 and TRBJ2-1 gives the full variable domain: EPEVTQTPSHQVTQMGQEVILRCVPISNHLYFYWYRQILGQKVEFLVSFYNNEISEKSEIFDDQFSVERPDGSNFTLKIRSTKLEDSAMYFCASSVAGGAWDEQFFGPGTRLTVL.

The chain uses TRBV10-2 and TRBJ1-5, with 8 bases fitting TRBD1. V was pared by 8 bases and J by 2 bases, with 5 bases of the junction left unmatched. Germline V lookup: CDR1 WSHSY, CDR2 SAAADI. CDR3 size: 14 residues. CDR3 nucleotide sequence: TGCGCCAGCTCAGGACAGGGAGGCAATCAGCCCCAGCATTTT. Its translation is CASSGQGGNQPQHF.

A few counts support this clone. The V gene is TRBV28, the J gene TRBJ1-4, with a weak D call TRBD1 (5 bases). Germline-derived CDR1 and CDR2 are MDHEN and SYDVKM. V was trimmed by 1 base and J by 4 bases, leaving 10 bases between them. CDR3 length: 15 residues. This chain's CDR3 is CASSLYGRDNEKLFF. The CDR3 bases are TGTGCCAGCAGTTTATACGGCAGGGATAATGAAAAACTGTTTTTT.

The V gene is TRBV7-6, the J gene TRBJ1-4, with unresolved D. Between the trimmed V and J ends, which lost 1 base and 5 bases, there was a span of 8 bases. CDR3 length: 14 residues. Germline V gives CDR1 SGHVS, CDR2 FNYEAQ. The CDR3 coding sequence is TGTGCCAGCAGCTTAGGCCGCAGAAATGAAAAACTGTTTTTT. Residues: CASSLGRRNEKLFF.

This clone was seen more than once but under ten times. The CDR3 DNA sequence: TGTGCCATCAGTGAGACAGGACAGGGGGCCATCGAGCAGTACTTC. It is translated as CAISETGQGAIEQYF. The rearrangement links TRBV10-3 to TRBJ2-7; TRBD1 matches 11 bases. V shed 2 bases, J shed 6 bases, and the junction held 6 bases outside the gene matches. The CDR3 covers 15 residues. Germline V gives CDR1 ENHRY, CDR2 SYGVKD.

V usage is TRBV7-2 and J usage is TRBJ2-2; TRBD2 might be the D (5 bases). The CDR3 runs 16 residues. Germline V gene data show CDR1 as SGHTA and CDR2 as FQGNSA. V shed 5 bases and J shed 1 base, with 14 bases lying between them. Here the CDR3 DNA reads TGTGCCAGCAGCCCGAGGGTGGGGAGGAACACCGGGGAGCTGTTTTTT. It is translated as CASSPRVGRNTGELFF.

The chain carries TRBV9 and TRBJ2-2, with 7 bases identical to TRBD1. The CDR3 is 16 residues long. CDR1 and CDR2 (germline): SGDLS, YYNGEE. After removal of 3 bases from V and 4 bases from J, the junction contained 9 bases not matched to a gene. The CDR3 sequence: CASSGDSHTSTGELFF. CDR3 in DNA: TGTGCCAGCAGCGGGGACAGCCACACCTCCACCGGGGAGCTGTTTTTT.

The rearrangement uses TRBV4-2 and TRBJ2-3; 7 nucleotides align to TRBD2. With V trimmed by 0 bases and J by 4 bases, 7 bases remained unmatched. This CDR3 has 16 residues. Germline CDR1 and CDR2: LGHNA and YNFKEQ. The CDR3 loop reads CASSQDGGGGPDTQYF. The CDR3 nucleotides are TGTGCCAGCAGCCAAGATGGGGGGGGTGGCCCAGATACGCAGTATTTT.

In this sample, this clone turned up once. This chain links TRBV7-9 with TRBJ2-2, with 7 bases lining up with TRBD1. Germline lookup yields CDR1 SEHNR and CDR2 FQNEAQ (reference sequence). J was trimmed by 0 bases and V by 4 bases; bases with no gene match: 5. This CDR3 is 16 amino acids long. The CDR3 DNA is TGTGCCAGCAGCTACGACAGGGCCCCGAACACCGGGGAGCTGTTTTTT. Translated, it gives CASSYDRAPNTGELFF.

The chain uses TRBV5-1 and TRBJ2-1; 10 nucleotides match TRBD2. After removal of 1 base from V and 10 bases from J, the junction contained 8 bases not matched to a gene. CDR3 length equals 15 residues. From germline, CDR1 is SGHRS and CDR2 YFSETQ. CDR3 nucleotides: TGCGCCAGCAGCTTGTCAGCGGGAGGGCCATCCGAGCAGTTCTTC. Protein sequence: CASSLSAGGPSEQFF.

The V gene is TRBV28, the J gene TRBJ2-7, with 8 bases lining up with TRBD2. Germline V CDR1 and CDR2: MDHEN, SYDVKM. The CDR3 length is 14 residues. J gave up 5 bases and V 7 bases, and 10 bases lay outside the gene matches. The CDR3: CASIPRGRHDEQYF. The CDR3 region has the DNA TGTGCCAGCATCCCCCGCGGGAGGCATGACGAGCAGTACTTC.

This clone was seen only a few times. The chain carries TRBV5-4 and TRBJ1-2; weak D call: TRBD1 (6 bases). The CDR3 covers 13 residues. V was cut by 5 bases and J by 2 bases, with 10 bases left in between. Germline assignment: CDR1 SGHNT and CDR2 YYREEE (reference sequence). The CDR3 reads CASSLDRNYGYTF. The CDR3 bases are TGTGCCAGCAGTCTTGACAGGAACTATGGCTACACCTTC. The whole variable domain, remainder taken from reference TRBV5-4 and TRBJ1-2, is ETGVTQSPTHLIKTRGQQVTLRCSSQSGHNTVSWYQQALGQGPQFIFQYYREEENGRGNFPPRFSGLQFPNYSSELNVNALELDDSALYLCASSLDRNYGYTFGSGTRLTVV.

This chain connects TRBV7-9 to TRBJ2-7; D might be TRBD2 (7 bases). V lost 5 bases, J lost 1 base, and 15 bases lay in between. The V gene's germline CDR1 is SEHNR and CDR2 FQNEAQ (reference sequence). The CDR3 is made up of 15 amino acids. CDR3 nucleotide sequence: TGTGCCAGCAGCCCTAAAGGGGGGGAGTCCTACGAGCAGTACTTC. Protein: CASSPKGGESYEQYF.

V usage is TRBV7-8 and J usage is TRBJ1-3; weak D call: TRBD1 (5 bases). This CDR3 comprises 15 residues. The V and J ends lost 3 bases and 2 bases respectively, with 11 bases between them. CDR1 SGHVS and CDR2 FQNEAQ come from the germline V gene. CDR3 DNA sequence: TGTGCCAGCAGCTTGGCAGGGCAGCCTGGAAACACCATATATTTT. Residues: CASSLAGQPGNTIYF.

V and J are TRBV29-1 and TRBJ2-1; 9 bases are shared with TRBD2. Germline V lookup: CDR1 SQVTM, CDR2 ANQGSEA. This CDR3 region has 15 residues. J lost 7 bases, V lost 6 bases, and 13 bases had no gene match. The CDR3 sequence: CSVAALAGLSNEQFF. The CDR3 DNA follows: TGCAGCGTCGCCGCCCTAGCGGGATTGTCAAATGAGCAGTTCTTC.

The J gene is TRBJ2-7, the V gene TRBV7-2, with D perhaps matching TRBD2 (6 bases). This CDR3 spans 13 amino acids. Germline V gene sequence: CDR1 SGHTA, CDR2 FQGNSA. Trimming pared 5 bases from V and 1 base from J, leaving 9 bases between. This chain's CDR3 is CASSQGLSYEQYF. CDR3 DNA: TGTGCCAGCAGCCAGGGACTTTCCTACGAGCAGTACTTC.

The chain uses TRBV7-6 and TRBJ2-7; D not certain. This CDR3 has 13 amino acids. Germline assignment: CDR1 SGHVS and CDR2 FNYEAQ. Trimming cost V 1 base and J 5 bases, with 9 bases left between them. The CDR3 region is CASSLGPVDEQYF. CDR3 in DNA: TGTGCCAGCAGCTTAGGGCCCGTGGACGAGCAGTACTTC.

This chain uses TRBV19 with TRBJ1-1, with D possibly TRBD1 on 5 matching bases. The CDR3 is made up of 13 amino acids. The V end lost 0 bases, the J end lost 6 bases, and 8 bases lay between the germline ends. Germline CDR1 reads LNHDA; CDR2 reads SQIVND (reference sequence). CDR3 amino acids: CASSIDGAPEAFF. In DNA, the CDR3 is TGTGCCAGTAGTATAGATGGGGCGCCTGAAGCTTTCTTT.

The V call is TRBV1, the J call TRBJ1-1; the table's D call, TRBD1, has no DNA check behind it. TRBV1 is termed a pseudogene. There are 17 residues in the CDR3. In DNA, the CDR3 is TGCACCAGCAGCCATGGACAGGGGGCGAAGCGTAACACTGAAGCTTTCTTT. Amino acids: CTSSHGQGAKRNTEAFF.

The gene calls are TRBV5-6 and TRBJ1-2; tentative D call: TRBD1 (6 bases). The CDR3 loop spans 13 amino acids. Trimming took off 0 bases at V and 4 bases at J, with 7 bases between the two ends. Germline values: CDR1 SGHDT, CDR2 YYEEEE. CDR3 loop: CASSLDRAYGYTF. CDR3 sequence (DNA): TGTGCCAGCAGCTTGGACAGGGCCTATGGCTACACCTTC.

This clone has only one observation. The CDR3 loop reads CASSARGLMNTEAFF. DNA for the CDR3: TGTGCCAGCAGCGCCCGGGGACTTATGAACACTGAAGCTTTCTTT. V is TRBV9 and J is TRBJ1-1; a possible D gene is TRBD1 (5 bases). Per germline, CDR1 SGDLS and CDR2 YYNGEE. The CDR3 is 15 residues long. V was clipped by 3 bases and J by 0 bases, with 12 bases between them.